The entry below describes one TCR beta chain. Its specificity is not known. TCRdb reprocessed the 5' RACE reads and keeps a single row for each CDR3 protein, giving no DNA. This sample carries 550,000 to 600,000 distinct CDR3 sequences, with approximately 3.5% going to the ten biggest clones. The germline V gene encodes CDR1 SGDLS and CDR2 YYNGEE. This CDR3 has 16 amino acids. This record comes from a study of T cells expressing NK-cell markers. Overall study context: The authors derived TCR beta repertoires from sorted CD3+CD56+NKG2C+, CD3+CD56+NKG2C- and CD3+CD56-NKG2C+ T cells. The study sequenced eight donors, seven HCMV-seropositive and one seronegative. General observations from the study: Dominant NKG2C+ clonotypes accounted for about 1.0-8% of CD8+ T cells in roughly 6 donors.

The source material was blood T cells: a sorted CD56 or NKG2C T cell subset, CD4+ or CD8+ T cells, or bulk PBMC T cells (not recorded which). The TCR was taken from a man younger than 30 in good health. The genes are TRBV9 and TRBJ2-3; there is no DNA to check the TCRdb D call of TRBD2. This CDR3 reads CASSVGLATSTDTQYF.